The rows below give T cell receptor beta chains drawn from one sample of a study of blood T cell repertoires in COVID-19. Clones were sequenced by immunoSEQ multiplex PCR, and TCRdb holds only the in-frame ones, with some missing. The repertoire holds about 180,000 clones, with 79% as singletons. Sequencing input: peripheral blood. These receptor sequences come from a woman aged 60-75 years with COVID-19, enrolled during active disease. Both conserved end residues are part of each CDR3. A D gene is named only where the DNA matches it firmly. Rows give clone size only sometimes, using once, few, many, or a class for an expanded clone.

clone_size: .; d_call: TRBD1; cdr3_length: 15; j_call: TRBJ2-7; v_call: TRBV4-2; cdr3_aa: CASSLTDRGLNEQYF; cdr3_nt: TGTGCCAGCAGCCTAACAGACAGGGGGCTGAACGAGCAGTACTTC
clone_size: .; d_call: .; cdr3_length: 13; j_call: TRBJ1-1; v_call: TRBV7-9; cdr3_aa: CASSLFEGTEAFF; cdr3_nt: TGTGCCAGCAGCTTATTCGAGGGTACTGAAGCTTTCTTT
clone_size: .; d_call: TRBD2; cdr3_length: 18; j_call: TRBJ2-1; v_call: TRBV28; cdr3_aa: CASTQGGAWREGYNEQFF; cdr3_nt: TGTGCCAGCACCCAAGGTGGGGCCTGGCGGGAGGGTTACAATGAGCAGTTCTTC
clone_size: .; d_call: TRBD1; cdr3_length: 14; j_call: TRBJ2-1; v_call: TRBV7-6; cdr3_aa: CASSLTGFYNEQFF; cdr3_nt: TGTGCCAGCAGCCTGACAGGGTTCTACAATGAGCAGTTCTTC
clone_size: .; d_call: .; cdr3_length: 14; j_call: TRBJ1-4; v_call: TRBV6-5; cdr3_aa: CATSTGTTNEKLFF; cdr3_nt: TGTGCCACCTCTACAGGGACCACAAATGAAAAACTGTTTTTT
clone_size: few; d_call: .; cdr3_length: 12; j_call: TRBJ2-3; v_call: TRBV21-1; cdr3_aa: CARPLAPDTQYF; cdr3_nt: TGTGCCAGACCGCTAGCTCCCGATACGCAGTATTTT
clone_size: .; d_call: TRBD2; cdr3_length: 14; j_call: TRBJ2-1; v_call: TRBV27; cdr3_aa: CASSAGGGYNEQFF; cdr3_nt: TGTGCCAGCAGTGCGGGGGGGGGCTACAATGAGCAGTTCTTC
clone_size: .; d_call: .; cdr3_length: 14; j_call: TRBJ2-2; v_call: TRBV4-3; cdr3_aa: CASSQGILTGELFF; cdr3_nt: TGCGCCAGCAGCCAAGGTATCTTGACCGGGGAGCTGTTTTTT
clone_size: .; d_call: TRBD1; cdr3_length: 15; j_call: TRBJ1-1; v_call: TRBV18; cdr3_aa: CASSPTGTGNTEAFF; cdr3_nt: TGTGCCAGCTCACCAACCGGGACAGGGAACACTGAAGCTTTCTTT
clone_size: .; d_call: .; cdr3_length: 13; j_call: TRBJ2-1; v_call: TRBV10-1; cdr3_aa: CASSESGSNEQFF; cdr3_nt: TGCGCCAGCAGTGAGTCAGGGAGCAATGAGCAGTTCTTC
clone_size: .; d_call: TRBD2; cdr3_length: 17; j_call: TRBJ2-1; v_call: TRBV11-2; cdr3_aa: CASSSVLGLAGGNEQFF; cdr3_nt: TGTGCCAGCAGCTCCGTACTCGGACTAGCGGGAGGCAATGAGCAGTTCTTC
clone_size: .; d_call: TRBD1; cdr3_length: 14; j_call: TRBJ2-7; v_call: TRBV6-5; cdr3_aa: CASTDAGGTDEQYF; cdr3_nt: TGTGCCAGCACCGACGCAGGGGGAACGGACGAGCAGTACTTC
clone_size: once; d_call: TRBD1; cdr3_length: 13; j_call: TRBJ2-7; v_call: TRBV29-1; cdr3_aa: CSVAGQSSYEQYF; cdr3_nt: TGCAGCGTTGCGGGACAGAGCTCCTACGAGCAGTACTTC
clone_size: .; d_call: TRBD1; cdr3_length: 17; j_call: TRBJ1-3; v_call: TRBV3-1/TRBV3-2; cdr3_aa: CASRRQGGRFSGNTIYF; cdr3_nt: TGTGCCAGCAGGAGACAGGGGGGAAGATTCTCTGGAAACACCATATATTTT
clone_size: .; d_call: .; cdr3_length: 14; j_call: TRBJ2-2; v_call: TRBV24-1; cdr3_aa: CATSDHTDRGELFF; cdr3_nt: TGTGCCACCAGTGATCACACCGACAGAGGGGAGCTGTTTTTT
clone_size: .; d_call: TRBD2; cdr3_length: 15; j_call: TRBJ2-1; v_call: TRBV6-5; cdr3_aa: CASNPLREGRNEQFF; cdr3_nt: TGTGCCAGCAACCCTCTGAGGGAGGGCCGGAATGAGCAGTTCTTC
clone_size: .; d_call: .; cdr3_length: 14; j_call: TRBJ2-2; v_call: TRBV27; cdr3_aa: CASSLWGDTGELFF; cdr3_nt: TGTGCCAGCAGTTTATGGGGGGATACCGGGGAGCTGTTTTTT
clone_size: .; d_call: .; cdr3_length: 14; j_call: TRBJ1-6; v_call: TRBV5-4; cdr3_aa: CASSLGTGNSPLHF; cdr3_nt: TGTGCCAGCAGCTTGGGAACAGGGAATTCACCCCTCCACTTT
clone_size: .; d_call: .; cdr3_length: 15; j_call: TRBJ1-1; v_call: TRBV5-1; cdr3_aa: CASSPVTGLNTEAFF; cdr3_nt: TGCGCCAGCAGCCCTGTTACAGGTTTGAACACTGAAGCTTTCTTT
clone_size: .; d_call: .; cdr3_length: 17; j_call: TRBJ1-3; v_call: TRBV18; cdr3_aa: CASSPPTRQNSGNTIYF; cdr3_nt: TGTGCCAGCTCACCACCGACGCGACAGAACTCTGGAAACACCATATATTTT
clone_size: .; d_call: TRBD2; cdr3_length: 19; j_call: TRBJ2-5; v_call: TRBV15; cdr3_aa: CATSRGQFGSGGREETQYF; cdr3_nt: TGTGCCACCAGCAGAGGACAATTTGGTAGCGGGGGGAGAGAGGAGACCCAGTACTTC
clone_size: .; d_call: .; cdr3_length: 10; j_call: TRBJ2-5; v_call: TRBV20-1; cdr3_aa: CSATNVVEYF; cdr3_nt: TGCAGTGCTACCAATGTTGTAGAGTACTTC
clone_size: .; d_call: .; cdr3_length: 15; j_call: TRBJ2-1; v_call: TRBV9; cdr3_aa: CASSVWDNLGNEQFF; cdr3_nt: TGTGCCAGCAGCGTATGGGACAACTTAGGGAATGAGCAGTTCTTC
clone_size: .; d_call: TRBD1; cdr3_length: 16; j_call: TRBJ2-1; v_call: TRBV5-1; cdr3_aa: CASSLVGQGPYNEQFF; cdr3_nt: TGCGCCAGCAGCTTGGTGGGACAGGGACCCTACAATGAGCAGTTCTTC
clone_size: .; d_call: TRBD2; cdr3_length: 15; j_call: TRBJ2-1; v_call: TRBV6-2/TRBV6-3; cdr3_aa: CASSLERETYNEQFF; cdr3_nt: TGTGCCAGCAGCCTCGAGCGGGAGACCTACAATGAGCAGTTCTTC
clone_size: .; d_call: .; cdr3_length: 14; j_call: TRBJ2-5; v_call: TRBV5-4; cdr3_aa: CASSLRHAQETQYF; cdr3_nt: TGTGCCAGCAGCCTACGACACGCACAAGAGACCCAGTACTTC
clone_size: .; d_call: TRBD2; cdr3_length: 16; j_call: TRBJ2-3; v_call: TRBV27; cdr3_aa: CASSSPSGRTGDTQYF; cdr3_nt: TGTGCCAGCAGTTCGCCTAGCGGGAGGACTGGAGATACGCAGTATTTT
clone_size: .; d_call: TRBD1; cdr3_length: 15; j_call: TRBJ2-7; v_call: TRBV29-1; cdr3_aa: CSATRGTGGSYEQYF; cdr3_nt: TGCAGCGCCACAAGGGGGACAGGGGGCTCCTACGAGCAGTACTTC
clone_size: .; d_call: .; cdr3_length: 15; j_call: TRBJ2-3; v_call: TRBV7-3; cdr3_aa: CASSTTGTLGDTQYF; cdr3_nt: TGTGCCAGCAGCACTACAGGGACGCTAGGAGATACGCAGTATTTT
clone_size: .; d_call: TRBD1; cdr3_length: 16; j_call: TRBJ2-4; v_call: TRBV28; cdr3_aa: CASSWDSEPLKNIQYF; cdr3_nt: TGTGCCAGCAGTTGGGACAGCGAACCCCTAAAAAACATTCAGTACTTC
clone_size: few; d_call: .; cdr3_length: 11; j_call: TRBJ2-3; v_call: TRBV2; cdr3_aa: CASNGASAQYF; cdr3_nt: TGTGCCAGCAATGGAGCTAGTGCGCAGTATTTT
clone_size: .; d_call: .; cdr3_length: 15; j_call: TRBJ2-3; v_call: TRBV7-8; cdr3_aa: CASSLGSSGGDTQYF; cdr3_nt: TGTGCCAGCAGCTTAGGGTCGTCCGGCGGAGATACGCAGTATTTT
clone_size: .; d_call: .; cdr3_length: 13; j_call: TRBJ2-1; v_call: TRBV5-1; cdr3_aa: CASSPLPDNEQFF; cdr3_nt: TGCGCCAGCAGCCCCCTGCCGGACAATGAGCAGTTCTTC
clone_size: many; d_call: TRBD1; cdr3_length: 15; j_call: TRBJ1-5; v_call: TRBV7-2; cdr3_aa: CASSSGTVSNQPQHF; cdr3_nt: TGTGCCAGCAGCTCGGGGACAGTAAGCAATCAGCCCCAGCATTTT
clone_size: .; d_call: TRBD1; cdr3_length: 17; j_call: TRBJ2-2; v_call: TRBV11-2; cdr3_aa: CASSLGPGQGLTGELFF; cdr3_nt: TGTGCCAGCAGCTTAGGTCCCGGACAGGGGTTGACCGGGGAGCTGTTTTTT
clone_size: .; d_call: TRBD1; cdr3_length: 17; j_call: TRBJ1-6; v_call: TRBV28; cdr3_aa: CASSPQEGATYNSPLHF; cdr3_nt: TGTGCCAGCAGTCCACAGGAGGGGGCTACCTATAATTCACCCCTCCACTTT
clone_size: once; d_call: TRBD1; cdr3_length: 15; j_call: TRBJ1-1; v_call: TRBV18; cdr3_aa: CASSREGGQNTEAFF; cdr3_nt: TGTGCCAGCTCACGAGAAGGGGGCCAGAACACTGAAGCTTTCTTT
clone_size: .; d_call: .; cdr3_length: 13; j_call: TRBJ1-1; v_call: TRBV27; cdr3_aa: CASSLGLLTEAFF; cdr3_nt: TGTGCCAGCAGTCTCGGACTGCTCACTGAAGCTTTCTTT
clone_size: .; d_call: TRBD2; cdr3_length: 16; j_call: TRBJ2-5; v_call: TRBV5-6; cdr3_aa: CASSLELAGGHETQYF; cdr3_nt: TGTGCCAGCAGCTTGGAGCTAGCGGGAGGGCACGAGACCCAGTACTTC
clone_size: .; d_call: TRBD1; cdr3_length: 17; j_call: TRBJ2-2; v_call: TRBV3-1/TRBV3-2; cdr3_aa: CASSQVATGRHTGELFF; cdr3_nt: TGTGCCAGCAGCCAAGTAGCGACAGGGCGGCACACCGGGGAGCTGTTTTTT
clone_size: few; d_call: .; cdr3_length: 15; j_call: TRBJ1-1; v_call: TRBV6-5; cdr3_aa: CASLLNWGEGTEAFF; cdr3_nt: TGTGCCAGCCTCCTGAACTGGGGTGAGGGCACTGAAGCTTTCTTT
clone_size: .; d_call: .; cdr3_length: 13; j_call: TRBJ2-2; v_call: TRBV6-5; cdr3_aa: CASIVTGPGELFF; cdr3_nt: TGTGCCAGCATTGTTACAGGGCCCGGGGAGCTGTTTTTT
clone_size: .; d_call: .; cdr3_length: 15; j_call: TRBJ1-2; v_call: TRBV21-1; cdr3_aa: CASSRTDLSNYGYTF; cdr3_nt: TGTGCCAGCAGTCGGACAGACCTCTCTAACTATGGCTACACCTTC
clone_size: .; d_call: .; cdr3_length: 13; j_call: TRBJ1-1; v_call: TRBV7-9; cdr3_aa: CASSPRTATEAFF; cdr3_nt: TGTGCCAGCAGCCCCCGGACAGCTACCGAAGCTTTCTTT
clone_size: .; d_call: TRBD2; cdr3_length: 18; j_call: TRBJ2-3; v_call: TRBV9; cdr3_aa: CASSVGGASGSLVDTQYF; cdr3_nt: TGTGCCAGCAGCGTAGGAGGGGCTAGCGGGAGTTTGGTTGATACGCAGTATTTT
clone_size: .; d_call: .; cdr3_length: 13; j_call: TRBJ2-5; v_call: TRBV10-2; cdr3_aa: CASIGGGRETQYF; cdr3_nt: TGCGCCAGCATTGGGGGGGGCCGAGAGACCCAGTACTTC
clone_size: .; d_call: .; cdr3_length: 16; j_call: TRBJ1-3; v_call: TRBV18; cdr3_aa: CASSLTMSTSGNTIYF; cdr3_nt: TGTGCCAGCTCACTCACCATGAGTACGTCTGGAAACACCATATATTTT
clone_size: .; d_call: .; cdr3_length: 18; j_call: TRBJ2-3; v_call: TRBV3-1/TRBV3-2; cdr3_aa: CASSQESLRLAVGDTQYF; cdr3_nt: TGTGCCAGCAGCCAAGAGTCCCTTCGGCTAGCTGTAGGAGATACGCAGTATTTT
clone_size: .; d_call: TRBD1; cdr3_length: 13; j_call: TRBJ2-7; v_call: TRBV7-9; cdr3_aa: CASRGTGSYEQYF; cdr3_nt: TGTGCCAGCAGGGGGACAGGGAGTTACGAGCAGTACTTC
clone_size: once; d_call: .; cdr3_length: 14; j_call: TRBJ2-1; v_call: TRBV7-3; cdr3_aa: CASSPTVGGNEQFF; cdr3_nt: TGTGCCAGCAGCCCAACCGTGGGGGGCAATGAGCAGTTCTTC
clone_size: once; d_call: .; cdr3_length: 15; j_call: TRBJ1-1; v_call: TRBV7-9; cdr3_aa: CASRQGHSNIAEAFF; cdr3_nt: TGTGCCAGCAGGCAGGGCCACAGTAATATCGCTGAAGCTTTCTTT
clone_size: .; d_call: .; cdr3_length: 15; j_call: TRBJ2-3; v_call: TRBV5-1; cdr3_aa: CASSPGGHNTDTQYF; cdr3_nt: TGCGCCAGCAGCCCCGGGGGGCACAACACAGATACGCAGTATTTT
clone_size: once; d_call: .; cdr3_length: 14; j_call: TRBJ2-5; v_call: TRBV3-1/TRBV3-2; cdr3_aa: CASSQGGVQETQYF; cdr3_nt: TGTGCCAGCAGCCAGGGCGGGGTACAAGAGACCCAGTACTTC
clone_size: .; d_call: TRBD1; cdr3_length: 12; j_call: TRBJ1-2; v_call: TRBV29-1; cdr3_aa: CSVGGTGTGYTF; cdr3_nt: TGCAGCGTTGGCGGGACAGGGACCGGCTACACCTTC
clone_size: .; d_call: .; cdr3_length: 12; j_call: TRBJ1-2; v_call: TRBV6-5; cdr3_aa: CASSRGTDGYTF; cdr3_nt: TGTGCCAGCAGTCGCGGGACGGATGGCTACACCTTC
clone_size: once; d_call: TRBD1; cdr3_length: 22; j_call: TRBJ1-4; v_call: TRBV4-1; cdr3_aa: CASSPTLKLSNRPGTGREKLFF; cdr3_nt: TGCGCCAGCAGCCCTACTCTTAAGCTGAGTAATCGACCCGGGACAGGGAGGGAAAAACTGTTTTTT
clone_size: .; d_call: TRBD1; cdr3_length: 15; j_call: TRBJ1-2; v_call: TRBV2; cdr3_aa: CASSLPGQAFAGYTF; cdr3_nt: TGTGCCAGCAGTCTCCCGGGACAGGCTTTCGCTGGCTACACCTTC
clone_size: .; d_call: .; cdr3_length: 15; j_call: TRBJ1-3; v_call: TRBV19; cdr3_aa: CASSVNRAPGNTIYF; cdr3_nt: TGTGCCAGTAGTGTCAACAGGGCCCCTGGAAACACCATATATTTT
clone_size: .; d_call: TRBD1; cdr3_length: 14; j_call: TRBJ1-4; v_call: TRBV19; cdr3_aa: CASSPRGVAEKLFF; cdr3_nt: TGTGCCAGTAGTCCCAGGGGGGTTGCAGAAAAACTGTTTTTT